The rows below give T cell receptor beta chains drawn from one sample of a study of cytotoxic CD8 clonotypes in ibrutinib-treated CLL. Repertoires were generated with immunoSEQ multiplex PCR, while TCRdb's copy carries only in-frame clones and drops some. The table shows about 27,000 clones, with more than 60% occurring only once. Sequences were derived from PBMCs, sampled after 24 months of ibrutinib treatment. These TCRs come from a human donor with chronic lymphocytic leukemia. The CDR3 runs from the conserved cysteine through the conserved F or W. The order of the fields is V gene, clone size, J gene, D gene, CDR3 DNA, CDR3 protein. D genes are given only for firm matches. Size is stated for part of the rows, as once, few or many counts, or as a class when the clone is expanded.

V: TRBV18
size: -
J: TRBJ2-1
D: -
DNA: TGTGCCAGCTCACCACCTCAGGCGAGCGAGCAGTTCTTC
CDR3: CASSPPQASEQFF

V: TRBV5-1
size: -
J: TRBJ2-1
D: TRBD1
DNA: TGCGCCAGCAGTCCCGGGACAGGGGGCCTATTGGGGTACAATGAGCAGTTCTTC
CDR3: CASSPGTGGLLGYNEQFF

V: TRBV6-1
size: -
J: TRBJ2-1
D: TRBD1
DNA: TGTGCCAGCAGGGGACAGGGGGCCTCCTCATCCCTCTTC
CDR3: CASRGQGASSSLF

V: TRBV6-6
size: -
J: TRBJ2-5
D: TRBD2
DNA: TGTGCCAGCGCGGGGGGGTCAGAGACCCAGTACTTC
CDR3: CASAGGSETQYF

V: TRBV7-2
size: -
J: TRBJ2-1
D: TRBD2
DNA: TGTGCCAGCAGCTTAGTCGGACTAGCGGGGGGCTACAATGAGCAGTTCTTC
CDR3: CASSLVGLAGGYNEQFF

V: TRBV19
size: -
J: TRBJ1-1
D: -
DNA: TGTGCCAGTGCCTGGACGGAGGACACTGAAGCTTTCTTT
CDR3: CASAWTEDTEAFF

V: TRBV4-3
size: -
J: TRBJ1-1
D: TRBD1
DNA: TGCGCCAGCAGCCAATCCCCTGACAGGGGTGGGACTGAAGCTTTCTTT
CDR3: CASSQSPDRGGTEAFF

V: TRBV30
size: -
J: TRBJ2-7
D: -
DNA: TGTGCCTTGGAGATGAGGGCAAAACCTTACGGGCAGTACTTC
CDR3: CALEMRAKPYGQYF

V: TRBV15
size: -
J: TRBJ2-5
D: TRBD2
DNA: TGTGCCACCAGCACAAGAGATGGGGGGGTGGAGACCCAGTACTTC
CDR3: CATSTRDGGVETQYF

V: TRBV27
size: -
J: TRBJ2-3
D: TRBD1
DNA: TGTGCCAGCCAGCGGGACAGGGCTGCAGATACGCAGTATTTT
CDR3: CASQRDRAADTQYF

V: TRBV6-5
size: few
J: TRBJ1-2
D: TRBD1
DNA: TGTGCCAGCAGTACGGGACAGTACTATGGCTACACCTTC
CDR3: CASSTGQYYGYTF

V: TRBV2
size: once
J: TRBJ2-5
D: TRBD2
DNA: TGTGCCAGCCAGGACCCAGATCTAGCGGGGGGCCGAGAGACCCAGTACTTC
CDR3: CASQDPDLAGGRETQYF

V: TRBV2
size: -
J: TRBJ1-4
D: -
DNA: TGTGCCAGCAGTGCTCAGGGTGGGTCTAATGAAAAACTGTTTTTT
CDR3: CASSAQGGSNEKLFF

V: TRBV15
size: -
J: TRBJ1-1
D: -
DNA: TGTGCCACCAGCAGAGGAGGGGCTGAGAACACTGAAGCTTTCTTT
CDR3: CATSRGGAENTEAFF

V: TRBV28
size: -
J: TRBJ1-1
D: TRBD1
DNA: TGTGCCAGCAGTTTGGCCGGGACAGGGGCTACTGAAGCTTTCTTT
CDR3: CASSLAGTGATEAFF

V: TRBV9
size: once
J: TRBJ1-1
D: TRBD1
DNA: TGTGCCAGCAGCGTAGACCCAGTCGGGACAGGGTACACTGAAGCTTTCTTT
CDR3: CASSVDPVGTGYTEAFF

V: TRBV29-1
size: -
J: TRBJ1-1
D: -
DNA: TGCAGCGCCCGACGACAGAACACTGAAGCTTTCTTT
CDR3: CSARRQNTEAFF

V: TRBV6-1
size: few
J: TRBJ1-2
D: TRBD1
DNA: TGTGCCAGCAGTGGCGGGACAGGGAGGGGAGGCTATGGCTACACCTTC
CDR3: CASSGGTGRGGYGYTF

V: TRBV2
size: -
J: TRBJ2-1
D: -
DNA: TGTGCCAGTAGGAGGTCGGGAAATGAGCAGTTCTTC
CDR3: CASRRSGNEQFF

V: TRBV5-4
size: -
J: TRBJ2-7
D: -
DNA: TGTGCCAGCAGCTTCGGGACATCTCAAGGAGCCTACGAGCAGTACTTC
CDR3: CASSFGTSQGAYEQYF

V: TRBV28
size: -
J: TRBJ2-3
D: TRBD1
DNA: TGTGCCAGCAGTTGGGGACAGGGGACAGATACGCAGTATTTT
CDR3: CASSWGQGTDTQYF

V: TRBV10-3
size: large
J: TRBJ1-4
D: TRBD1
DNA: TGTGCCATCAGTGAATTCGAGGGACAGGGGGCTTTCTGGGCCACCAATGAAAAACTGTTTTTT
CDR3: CAISEFEGQGAFWATNEKLFF

V: TRBV7-3
size: -
J: TRBJ2-7
D: TRBD2
DNA: TGTGCCAGCAGCTTGATGAGCGGGGGTTTAACGAGCTCCTACGAGCAGTACTTC
CDR3: CASSLMSGGLTSSYEQYF

V: TRBV4-3
size: -
J: TRBJ2-5
D: -
DNA: TGCGCCAGCAGCCAAGATCTAGACGGCCAAGAGACCCAGTACTTC
CDR3: CASSQDLDGQETQYF

V: TRBV5-1
size: once
J: TRBJ2-5
D: -
DNA: TGCGCCAGCAGCCCTACTTTCGGGGGGCCCTCTCAAGAGACCCAGTACTTC
CDR3: CASSPTFGGPSQETQYF

V: TRBV6-5
size: -
J: TRBJ2-5
D: -
DNA: TGTGCCAGCAGTCGGGGACCCGAGACCCAGTACTTC
CDR3: CASSRGPETQYF

V: TRBV5-1
size: -
J: TRBJ1-2
D: -
DNA: TGCGCCAGCAGCTTTAGCGCAGGGAGGGGCTATGGCTACACCTTC
CDR3: CASSFSAGRGYGYTF

V: TRBV5-8
size: -
J: TRBJ2-5
D: TRBD2
DNA: TGTGCCAGCAGCTTGGATTTAACCGGGACTAGAAGTGAGACCCAGTACTTC
CDR3: CASSLDLTGTRSETQYF

V: TRBV2
size: few
J: TRBJ1-5
D: -
DNA: TGTGCCAGCAGTGAACCGAAGTATCTCGTCCAGCCCCAGCATTTT
CDR3: CASSEPKYLVQPQHF

V: TRBV7-3
size: -
J: TRBJ2-5
D: -
DNA: TGTGCCAGCAGCGTTTCTAGTTTACGGGGAGAGACCCAGTACTTC
CDR3: CASSVSSLRGETQYF

V: TRBV5-6
size: -
J: TRBJ2-1
D: -
DNA: TGTGCCAGCAGCTTGGTTGGCAGGGAATACAATGAGCAGTTCTTC
CDR3: CASSLVGREYNEQFF

V: TRBV5-1
size: -
J: TRBJ1-1
D: TRBD1
DNA: TGCGCCAGCAGCTATCGTACAGGGGTGGGGAGCACTGAAGCTTTCTTT
CDR3: CASSYRTGVGSTEAFF

V: TRBV6-5
size: few
J: TRBJ2-7
D: TRBD2
DNA: TGTGCCAGCAGTTACAAGGGCGGGGGGTACGAGCAGTACTTC
CDR3: CASSYKGGGYEQYF

V: TRBV29-1
size: -
J: TRBJ1-1
D: -
DNA: TGCAGCCACGGCAGGGATGTCACTGAAGCTTTCTTT
CDR3: CSHGRDVTEAFF

V: TRBV4-1
size: -
J: TRBJ2-7
D: -
DNA: TGCGCCAGCAGCCAAGCAGAACAGCAGTCGGTGTACTTC
CDR3: CASSQAEQQSVYF

V: TRBV5-1
size: -
J: TRBJ2-2
D: TRBD2
DNA: TGCGCCAGCAGCTCCACTAGCGGGGGGAAGTCCGGGGAGCTGTTTTTT
CDR3: CASSSTSGGKSGELFF

V: TRBV28
size: -
J: TRBJ1-5
D: TRBD1
DNA: TGTGCCAGCAGTTTAAGGGGGCCCAGCAATCAGCCCCAGCATTTT
CDR3: CASSLRGPSNQPQHF

V: TRBV30
size: -
J: TRBJ2-5
D: TRBD2
DNA: TGTGCCTGGAGTGCCCCGGGGACTAGCGGGGGGGCCCGCACCCAGTACTTC
CDR3: CAWSAPGTSGGARTQYF

V: TRBV30
size: -
J: TRBJ2-3
D: -
DNA: TGTGCCTGGGCTGCCTTGGATACGCAGTATTTT
CDR3: CAWAALDTQYF

V: TRBV14
size: -
J: TRBJ1-2
D: -
DNA: TGTGCCAGCAGCCAAGACGGGGGTTCACTCGAGTATGGCTACACCTTC
CDR3: CASSQDGGSLEYGYTF

V: TRBV7-8
size: -
J: TRBJ2-7
D: -
DNA: TGTGCCAGCATGATCGGGACACAAGCATACGAGCAGTACTTC
CDR3: CASMIGTQAYEQYF

V: TRBV29-1
size: -
J: TRBJ1-1
D: -
DNA: TGCAGCGCCAATAAACAGGGGAACACTGAAGCTTTCTTT
CDR3: CSANKQGNTEAFF

V: TRBV6-1
size: -
J: TRBJ2-5
D: TRBD2
DNA: TGTGCCAGCAGTGCCCCCGGGACTAGCAACCAAGAGACCCAGTACTTC
CDR3: CASSAPGTSNQETQYF

V: TRBV10-3
size: -
J: TRBJ1-2
D: TRBD1
DNA: TGTGCCATCAGTGGAGGGACAGGGGATGGCTACACCTTC
CDR3: CAISGGTGDGYTF

V: TRBV5-4
size: -
J: TRBJ1-1
D: -
DNA: TGTGCCAGCAGCTTGCGGGGGCCCACTGAAGCTTTCTTT
CDR3: CASSLRGPTEAFF

V: TRBV11-2
size: once
J: TRBJ2-7
D: -
DNA: TGTGCCAGCAGCTCAACCTTGGGGCAGTACTTC
CDR3: CASSSTLGQYF

V: TRBV19
size: many
J: TRBJ2-7
D: -
DNA: TGTGCCAGTAGTATAAGGGGCGGGGAGCAGTACTTC
CDR3: CASSIRGGEQYF

V: TRBV19
size: once
J: TRBJ2-7
D: TRBD1
DNA: TGTGCCAGTAGTACAAGACAGGGGGAGCAGTACTTC
CDR3: CASSTRQGEQYF

V: TRBV2
size: -
J: TRBJ1-4
D: -
DNA: TGTGCCAGCAGGCTTTGGACGGCTGAAAAACTGTTTTTT
CDR3: CASRLWTAEKLFF

V: TRBV30
size: -
J: TRBJ1-5
D: -
DNA: TGTGCCTGGAGTGTGGACAGCAATCAGCCCCAGCATTTT
CDR3: CAWSVDSNQPQHF

V: TRBV19
size: -
J: TRBJ1-4
D: -
DNA: TGTGCCAGTAGTGGGGCCGGGACTAATGAAAAACTGTTTTTT
CDR3: CASSGAGTNEKLFF

V: TRBV19
size: -
J: TRBJ1-5
D: TRBD1
DNA: TGTGCCAGTAGCAGGGGGACAGCTAATCAGCCCCAGCATTTT
CDR3: CASSRGTANQPQHF

V: TRBV9
size: -
J: TRBJ2-5
D: -
DNA: TGTGCCAGCAGCGTAGACGGGGCCCAAGAGACCCAGTACTTC
CDR3: CASSVDGAQETQYF

V: TRBV30
size: -
J: TRBJ1-5
D: -
DNA: TGTGCCTGGAGCGATAGGTGGCGTGGTGGCAATCAGCCCCAGCATTTT
CDR3: CAWSDRWRGGNQPQHF

V: TRBV7-6
size: -
J: TRBJ2-3
D: TRBD2
DNA: TGTGCCAGCAGCTCTAGCGGGGATGGGGGGGAAGATACGCAGTATTTT
CDR3: CASSSSGDGGEDTQYF

V: TRBV5-1
size: -
J: TRBJ2-3
D: -
DNA: TGCGCCAGCGTACTCAGTCGAGGGGCGGGTACAGATACGCAGTATTTT
CDR3: CASVLSRGAGTDTQYF

V: TRBV27
size: -
J: TRBJ1-4
D: -
DNA: TGTGCCAGCAGTTTGTGGGCAACTAATGAAAAACTGTTTTTT
CDR3: CASSLWATNEKLFF

V: TRBV15
size: -
J: TRBJ2-5
D: -
DNA: TGTGCCACCAGCGCCCCGTCCGGGGGCGGGGGAGAGACCCAGTACTTC
CDR3: CATSAPSGGGGETQYF

V: TRBV30
size: few
J: TRBJ1-2
D: -
DNA: TGTGCCTGGAGTGTGCCGAACAGGGCCCCCACCTTC
CDR3: CAWSVPNRAPTF

V: TRBV7-3
size: -
J: TRBJ1-3
D: -
DNA: TGTGCCAGCAGCCCCCAGGGCGGGGGCGGAAACACCATATATTTT
CDR3: CASSPQGGGGNTIYF